This TCR beta chain was obtained from a study of identical twins. TCRdb re-derived calls from the 5' RACE reads in MiXCR, one entry per CDR3 protein. The top ten clones hold approximately 12% of a sample with 350,000 to 450,000 distinct CDR3 sequences, less than 20% of them seen once. The V end was cut by 6 bases, the J end by 3 bases, with 15 bases between. This CDR3 has 14 residues. The germline CDR1 and CDR2 sequences are MNHNS and SASEGT. The rearrangement links TRBV6-1 to TRBJ2-7; maybe TRBD1 (6 bases). The material sequenced was naive T cells sorted from blood. The TCR originated in a man aged 45-65 years in good health. In DNA, the CDR3 is TGTGCCAGCAGCGTTAACGTACAGGGCTACGAGCAGTACTTC. The encoded protein is CASSVNVQGYEQYF.